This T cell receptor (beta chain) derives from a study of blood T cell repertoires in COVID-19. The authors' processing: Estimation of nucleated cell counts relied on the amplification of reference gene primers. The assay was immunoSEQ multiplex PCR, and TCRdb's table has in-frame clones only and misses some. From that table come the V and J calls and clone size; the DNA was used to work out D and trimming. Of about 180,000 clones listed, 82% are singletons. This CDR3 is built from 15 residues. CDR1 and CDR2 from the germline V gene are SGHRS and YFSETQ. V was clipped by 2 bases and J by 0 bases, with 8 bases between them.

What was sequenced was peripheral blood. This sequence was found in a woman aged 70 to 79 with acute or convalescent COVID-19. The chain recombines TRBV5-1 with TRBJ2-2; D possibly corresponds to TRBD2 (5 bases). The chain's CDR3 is CASSFGISNTGELFF. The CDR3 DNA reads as TGCGCCAGCAGCTTCGGGATATCGAACACCGGGGAGCTGTTTTTT.